These 16 T cell receptor beta chains originate from one sample sequenced in a study of T cell clones after liver transplantation. The method was immunoSEQ multiplex PCR; TCRdb's version includes in-frame clones alone and lacks a portion of them. The top ten clones hold over 0.75% of a sample with about 68,000 clones, around 92% of them seen once. The sequencing here drew on CD4+ T cells from blood, taken 25 months after liver transplant. The receptors stem from a human patient who received a liver transplant. The T cells may partly be graft donor cells.

The chain employs TRBV9 and TRBJ2-3; D possibly corresponds to TRBD2 (6 bases). This CDR3 spans 15 amino acids. The ends were cut back, 0 bases at V and 6 bases at J, with 14 bases in the middle. Germline CDR1 reads SGDLS; CDR2 reads YYNGEE. The CDR3 DNA is TGTGCCAGCAGCGTAGATATGGCGGGGCCGGATACGCAGTATTTT. This sequence encodes CASSVDMAGPDTQYF.

The chain joins TRBV19 to TRBJ2-1, with TRBD2 identical over 8 bases. The CDR3 consists of 16 residues. The J segment lost 4 bases and the V segment lost 2 bases, leaving 7 bases of the junction unmatched. Germline V CDR1 and CDR2: LNHDA, SQIVND (reference sequence). In DNA form, the CDR3 reads TGTGCCAGTAGTATACCAGCGGGAGCAGGGTACAATGAGCAGTTCTTC. Translating it yields CASSIPAGAGYNEQFF.

The V call is TRBV5-1, the J call TRBJ2-2; 8 bases are shared with TRBD1. Germline CDR1 is SGHRS and CDR2 is YFSETQ. The V gene end was trimmed by 7 bases and the J gene end by 6 bases; junction bases not matched to a gene: 17. This CDR3 contains 17 residues. The chain's CDR3 is CASGPTGGSRGAGELFF. The CDR3 DNA reads TGCGCCAGCGGACCCACAGGGGGTAGTAGGGGAGCCGGGGAGCTGTTTTTT.

The V call is TRBV28, the J call TRBJ2-7; possibly TRBD2 for D (5 bases). This CDR3 region has 14 residues. The germline V gene has CDR1 MDHEN and CDR2 SYDVKM. V lost 3 bases, J lost 0 bases, and 9 bases lay in between. The CDR3 here is CASSLLAGSYEQYF. The CDR3 region has the DNA TGTGCCAGCAGTTTGTTGGCGGGCTCCTACGAGCAGTACTTC.

The rearrangement links TRBV27 to TRBJ2-5; no clear D gene. From germline, CDR1 is MNHEY and CDR2 SMNVEV (reference sequence). The CDR3 totals 14 residues. With 2 bases removed from V and 1 base from J, the gap between germline ends came to 8 bases. The CDR3 DNA follows: TGTGCCAGCAGTTTAAAGTCGGCCCAAGAGACCCAGTACTTC. It codes for CASSLKSAQETQYF.

This clone was recorded once. V is TRBV18 and J is TRBJ1-6; D is unresolved. The ends were cut back, 6 bases at V and 10 bases at J, with 13 bases in the middle. Per germline, CDR1 KGHSH and CDR2 LQKENI. CDR3 length: 13 residues. CDR3 sequence reads: CASSPEGGSPLHF. The CDR3 coding sequence is TGTGCCAGCTCTCCTGAGGGTGGGTCACCCCTCCACTTT.

This chain uses TRBV1 with TRBJ1-1. TRBV1 is shown as a pseudogene. The CDR3 totals 10 residues. Here the CDR3 reads CTSLYTEAFF. CDR3 in DNA: TGCACCAGCTTGTACACTGAAGCTTTCTTT.

CDR3 bases: TGTGCCAGCAGCTCAGACAGGGGCGCGTTAGGGGAGCTGTTTTTT. Amino acids: CASSSDRGALGELFF. V is TRBV7-2 and J is TRBJ2-2; 8 nucleotides line up with TRBD1. The CDR3 is 15 amino acids. Per germline, CDR1 SGHTA and CDR2 FQGNSA. After removal of 4 bases from V and 8 bases from J, the junction contained 9 bases not matched to a gene.

This chain links TRBV5-4 with TRBJ2-7, with 9 bases fitting TRBD1. The CDR3 has 13 residues. Germline trimming cut 0 bases from V and 5 bases from J; bases unmatched to any gene: 0. The V gene's germline CDR1 is SGHNT and CDR2 YYREEE (reference sequence). CDR3 bases: TGTGCCAGCAGCTTGGGACAGGGGGACGAGCAGTACTTC. Residues: CASSLGQGDEQYF.

In DNA form, the CDR3 reads TGTGCCAGCGGGGCGGACAGGGCCTCCGGGGAGCTGTTTTTT. It translates to CASGADRASGELFF. This rearrangement joins TRBV6-5 to TRBJ2-2, with TRBD1 matching 8 bases. The CDR3 has 14 residues. Germline V gene data show CDR1 as MNHEY and CDR2 as SVGAGI. V dropped 8 bases and J dropped 6; count of bases not matched to a gene: 8.

The chain combines TRBV19 with TRBJ1-3; no definite D call. CDR1 and CDR2 (germline): LNHDA, SQIVND (reference sequence). The V end lost 7 bases, the J end lost 0 bases, and 10 bases lay between the germline ends. The CDR3 is made up of 14 amino acids. CDR3 loop: CASKVQISGNTIYF. CDR3 bases: TGTGCCAGTAAGGTCCAGATCTCTGGAAACACCATATATTTT.

This chain joins TRBV7-6 and TRBJ1-4; 7 bases match TRBD1. The CDR3 spans 15 residues. V was clipped by 5 bases and J by 7 bases; unmatched bases: 10. Germline V gene lookup returns CDR1 SGHVS and CDR2 FNYEAQ. The CDR3 DNA is TGTGCCAGCAGCCCCCGGTCAGGGGGGGGTGAAAAACTGTTTTTT. This codes for CASSPRSGGGEKLFF.

The genes are TRBV7-2 and TRBJ2-5; D is ambiguous. The end of the DNA fits TRBJ2-7 better, so the J call may be wrong. The CDR3 has 17 amino acids. The germline CDR1 and CDR2 sequences are SGHTA and FQGNSA. The chain's CDR3 is CASSPLGMRKSSYEQYF. Written as DNA, the CDR3 is TGTGCCAGCAGCCCATTAGGGATGCGTAAAAGCTCCTACGAGCAGTACTTC.

This clone has a single count. V and J are TRBV11-3 and TRBJ1-2, with TRBD1 matching over 10 bases. Germline loops: CDR1 SGHNT, CDR2 YENEEA. This CDR3 is built from 16 residues. Losses at the gene ends were 0 bases for V and 4 bases for J; bases not matched to a gene: 5. CDR3 amino acids: CASSLEGRTGGYGYTF. The DNA for the CDR3 is TGTGCCAGCAGCTTAGAGGGTCGGACAGGGGGCTATGGCTACACCTTC.

This clone showed up just once. The chain couples TRBV9 to TRBJ1-4; 11 nucleotides line up with TRBD1. This CDR3 contains 16 residues. The germline V gene has CDR1 SGDLS and CDR2 YYNGEE. J was trimmed by 2 bases and V by 3 bases; bases with no gene match: 3. The CDR3 region is CASSADRGLTNEKLFF. CDR3 nucleotide sequence: TGTGCCAGCAGCGCGGACAGGGGGCTTACTAATGAAAAACTGTTTTTT.

The chain uses TRBV7-6 and TRBJ2-7; a weak D match, TRBD1 (5 bases). V was shortened by 3 bases and J by 6 bases, with 18 bases between the two germline ends. CDR1 is SGHVS, CDR2 FNYEAQ, per germline. The CDR3 runs to 15 residues. The CDR3 DNA reads as TGTGCCAGCAGCTTTCTCCCCGACCCTAGGGGCGAGCAGTACTTC. This sequence encodes CASSFLPDPRGEQYF.